This T cell receptor (beta chain) came from a study of shared clonotypes between healthy human individuals. Only CD45RO-negative cells positively selected for CCR7 counted as naive CD8 cells, so terminally differentiated effector memory CD45RA+ cells were excluded. Genomic DNA of each subset was evenly split across several immunoSEQ plates. Assay used: immunoSEQ multiplex PCR; TCRdb lists only in-frame clones, some missing. The data contain hundreds of thousands of clones, approximately 96% of them seen just once; the ten biggest clones take up roughly 0.1%. Trimming cost V 0 bases and J 6 bases; bases outside gene matches: 5. Germline V CDR1 and CDR2: SGDLS, YYNGEE. The CDR3 covers 15 residues.

What was sequenced was naive CD8+ T cells sorted from blood. V usage is TRBV9 and J usage is TRBJ2-3; 9 bases fit TRBD2. The TCR originated in a woman in her twenties or thirties in good health. The CDR3 reads CASSVGGLAQDTQYF. The DNA of the CDR3 is TGTGCCAGCAGCGTAGGGGGACTAGCACAGGATACGCAGTATTTT.